These 2 T cell receptor beta chains were all obtained from the same sample, sequenced in a study of cytomegalovirus exposure and HLA in healthy donors. The protocol was immunoSEQ multiplex PCR, while the TCRdb copy is restricted to in-frame clones and leaves out a portion. The table has about 160,000 clones, nearly 90% seen once. The sequenced sample consisted of PBMCs. The receptors were gathered from a woman between 18 and 29 years old in good health and CMV-seropositive.

The chain is built from TRBV28 and TRBJ2-2; 12 bases line up with TRBD2. V shed 1 base, J shed 7 bases, and the junction held 10 bases outside the gene matches. The CDR3 totals 18 residues. The V gene's germline CDR1 is MDHEN and CDR2 SYDVKM. CDR3 sequence: CASSLLRLAGGPNGELFF. The CDR3 coding sequence is TGTGCCAGCAGTTTATTAAGGCTAGCGGGAGGGCCGAACGGGGAGCTGTTTTTT.

The chain combines TRBV28 with TRBJ2-7; 7 nucleotides match TRBD1. Germline values: CDR1 MDHEN, CDR2 SYDVKM. The CDR3 sequence is 14 residues long. V shed 3 bases and J 7 bases; nucleotides not matched to a gene: 9. This CDR3 reads CASSLLGGSFEQYF. The CDR3 region has the DNA TGTGCCAGCAGTTTGTTAGGGGGCTCTTTTGAGCAGTACTTC.